This TCR beta chain was identified in a study of monozygotic twins with inflammatory bowel disease. The study's findings and limits: The authors found no support for a single strong IBD-associated signal or clonotype. Clonotype sharing was lower in IBD patients than healthy twins, most markedly with disease activity. With inverse Simpson as the measure, TCRbeta diversity was lower in IBD patients than in healthy co-twins.

From germline, CDR1 is KGHSH and CDR2 LQKENI. The CDR3 runs to 13 residues. Turning to this clonotype: The target antigen is unknown.

No DNA is given; TCRdb re-called the 5' RACE reads and lists each CDR3 protein once. This listing includes some 200,000 distinct CDR3 sequences. The sequence came from a human donor with ulcerative colitis or Crohn's disease, or a healthy co-twin of an affected twin (not recorded which). The chain combines TRBV18 with TRBJ1-1; with no DNA, the TCRdb D assignment of TRBD1 cannot be verified. Specimen: blood. The CDR3: CASSPQDRGEAFF.